This TCR beta chain came from a study of T cell changes during pregnancy in multiple sclerosis. The CDR3 length is 14 residues. Germline values: CDR1 SEHNR, CDR2 FQNEAQ (reference sequence). The V and J ends lost 3 bases and 4 bases, in that order; junction bases with no gene match: 3. Assay used: immunoSEQ multiplex PCR; TCRdb lists only in-frame clones, some missing. The sample has about 48,000 clones; almost 95% are singletons. The V call is TRBV7-9, the J call TRBJ2-1, with TRBD2 matching over 7 bases. This TCR was recovered from a female donor in good health, enrolled as a control in a pregnancy study. Source: CD4+ T cells from peripheral blood mononuclear cells, taken in the second trimester of pregnancy. The CDR3 reads CASSLVSGYNEQFF. The CDR3, as DNA: TGTGCCAGCAGCTTGGTTAGCGGGTACAATGAGCAGTTCTTC.